Shown below are 20 T cell receptor beta chains from a single sample sequenced in a study of T cells in Graves' hyperthyroidism and ophthalmopathy. What was amplified from RNA transcripts were TCR beta CDR3 regions. During a first-round RT-PCR of the TCR CDR3, the HTBI primer set was used. TCRdb analysed the multiplex PCR reads with MiXCR anew, one entry per CDR3 protein. In the table there are 500,000 to 650,000 distinct CDR3 sequences, about a sixth of which are singletons. The sequencing input was blood. The receptors shown here come from a woman aged 18-30 years with Graves' ophthalmopathy.

A few counts support this clonotype. The chain employs TRBV28 and TRBJ1-2; D is unclear. Between the trimmed V and J ends, which lost 2 bases and 3 bases, there was a span of 19 bases. This CDR3 comprises 17 residues. Germline V lookup: CDR1 MDHEN, CDR2 SYDVKM. CDR3 nucleotides: TGTGCCAGCAGTTTACTGAATCATGGTTCGAGCGACTATGGCTACACCTTC. Translation gives CASSLLNHGSSDYGYTF.

This clonotype was seen repeatedly, ten times or more. This chain connects TRBV11-2 to TRBJ1-5; D gene ambiguous. Germline CDR1 SGHAT, CDR2 FQNNGV. The germline V and J ends were trimmed by 0 bases and 5 bases, with 8 bases remaining between them. The CDR3 has 14 amino acids. The CDR3 DNA reads TGTGCCAGCAGCTTAGAGAAGTTCGATCAGCCCCAGCATTTT. This encodes CASSLEKFDQPQHF.

V gene TRBV19 combines with J gene TRBJ1-2; 10 bases are a match to TRBD1. J was trimmed by 4 bases and V by 5 bases; bases with no gene match: 16. The CDR3 is 18 residues long. CDR1 and CDR2 from the germline V gene are LNHDA and SQIVND (reference sequence). The CDR3: CASSRRDRGETIFYGYTF. In DNA form, the CDR3 reads TGTGCCAGTAGTCGTAGGGACAGGGGAGAAACGATCTTCTATGGCTACACCTTC.

In this sample, this clonotype turned up many times. The chain carries TRBV27 and TRBJ1-1; a weak D match, TRBD1 (5 bases). The CDR3 runs to 13 residues. CDR1 is MNHEY, CDR2 SMNVEV, per germline (reference sequence). The ends were cut back, 3 bases at V and 4 bases at J, with 9 bases in the middle. CDR3 loop: CASSLQRGTEAFF. DNA for the CDR3: TGTGCCAGCAGTTTGCAGAGGGGCACTGAAGCTTTCTTT.

This clonotype has a handful of counts. The chain uses TRBV7-9 and TRBJ1-5; D uncertain. Germline V lookup: CDR1 SEHNR, CDR2 FQNEAQ (reference sequence). The CDR3 loop spans 14 amino acids. The V and J ends lost 5 bases and 0 bases respectively, with 8 bases between them. CDR3 DNA sequence: TGTGCCAGCAGCCCCCTGGATAGCAATCAGCCCCAGCATTTT. Its translation: CASSPLDSNQPQHF.

This chain joins TRBV19 and TRBJ2-2; the D is unclear. This CDR3 spans 14 amino acids. With 3 bases removed from V and 8 bases from J, the gap between germline ends came to 13 bases. The V gene's germline CDR1 is LNHDA and CDR2 SQIVND (reference sequence). For the CDR3, the DNA is TGTGCCAGTAGTATTGCCAGGTCCGGAGGGGAGCTGTTTTTT. Its translation: CASSIARSGGELFF.

This clonotype appeared a few times. This sequence joins TRBV19 and TRBJ2-3, with TRBD2 matching over 14 bases. This CDR3 is 18 amino acids long. V trimming: 5 bases; J trimming: 2 bases; junction bases outside the gene matches: 9. The germline V gene has CDR1 LNHDA and CDR2 SQIVND (reference sequence). CDR3 amino acids: CASSVGLAGVPYTDTQYF. CDR3 in DNA: TGTGCCAGTAGTGTGGGACTAGCGGGGGTCCCATACACAGATACGCAGTATTTT. The full variable domain, completed using reference TRBV19 and TRBJ2-3, is DGGITQSPKYLFRKEGQNVTLSCEQNLNHDAMYWYRQDPGQGLRLIYYSQIVNDFQKGDIAEGYSVSREKKESFPLTVTSAQKNPTAFYLCASSVGLAGVPYTDTQYFGPGTRLTVL.

This chain links TRBV6-2 or TRBV6-3 with TRBJ1-2, with D unresolved. Trimming left V 5 bases short and J 2 bases short, with 15 bases between. The CDR3 runs to 15 residues. CDR1 MNHEY and CDR2 SVGEGT come from the germline V gene. CDR3 in DNA: TGTGCCAGCAGTCTCGGACGGCCGCCAAACTATGGCTACACCTTC. Encoded protein: CASSLGRPPNYGYTF.

This sequence joins TRBV3-1 and TRBJ2-1; TRBD2 is a possible D gene (6 bases). Germline CDR1 and CDR2: LGHDT and YNNKEL (reference sequence). This CDR3 is 15 amino acids long. V shed 0 bases and J shed 2 bases, with 8 bases lying between them. DNA of the CDR3: TGTGCCAGCAGCCAAGACAGGGAGGCCTACAATGAGCAGTTCTTC. Translation: CASSQDREAYNEQFF.

This clonotype occurred many times. The chain carries TRBV7-3 and TRBJ1-1; D not resolved. Germline V gives CDR1 SGHTA, CDR2 FQGTGA. The CDR3 has 15 amino acids. V lost 0 bases to trimming and J lost 4 bases, with 12 bases between them. CDR3 DNA: TGTGCCAGCAGCTTAACCCGCCCGCAGTCCACTGAAGCTTTCTTT. Its protein product is CASSLTRPQSTEAFF.

The V call is TRBV6-1, the J call TRBJ2-7; D remains unclear. Trimming took off 0 bases at V and 4 bases at J, with 7 bases between the two ends. The germline gives CDR1 MNHNS, CDR2 SASEGT. CDR3 length equals 13 residues. The CDR3 here is CASSEALRYEQYF. CDR3 DNA: TGTGCCAGCAGTGAAGCGCTAAGATACGAGCAGTACTTC.

There are a few counts of this clonotype. The chain recombines TRBV9 with TRBJ2-1, with D possibly being TRBD2 (6 bases). Germline V lookup: CDR1 SGDLS, CDR2 YYNGEE. The CDR3 has 14 amino acids. The germline V and J ends were trimmed by 3 bases and 2 bases, with 9 bases remaining between them. The CDR3 nucleotides are TGTGCCAGCAGCGGTTCGGGGGCCTACAATGAGCAGTTCTTC. The encoded protein is CASSGSGAYNEQFF.

CDR3 sequence reads: CASRYDRGNTGELFF. As DNA, the CDR3 is TGTGCCAGCAGATATGACAGGGGCAACACCGGGGAGCTGTTTTTT. The chain uses TRBV2 and TRBJ2-2; the match to TRBD1 covers 8 bases. CDR1 is SNHLY and CDR2 is FYNNEI in the germline V gene. This CDR3 is 15 amino acids long. J lost 2 bases, V lost 6 bases, and 5 bases had no gene match.

The genes are TRBV6-1 and TRBJ2-6; no reliable D call. The CDR3 is made up of 14 amino acids. Per germline, CDR1 MNHNS and CDR2 SASEGT. Trimming left V 5 bases short and J 4 bases short, with 9 bases between. This CDR3 reads CASSPLRGANVLTF. CDR3 coding DNA: TGTGCCAGCAGTCCATTGCGGGGGGCCAACGTCCTGACTTTC.

This clonotype showed up just a few times. J is TRBJ2-7 and V is TRBV6-1; 7 bases are a match to TRBD1. CDR3 length equals 15 residues. The germline CDR1 and CDR2 sequences are MNHNS and SASEGT. Unmatched junction bases numbered 5, after V lost 2 bases and J lost 1 base. The CDR3 region has the DNA TGTGCCAGCAGTGAAACAGCAGGGGGTTCCTACGAGCAGTACTTC. This translates into CASSETAGGSYEQYF.

There are many counts of this clonotype. The chain uses TRBV12-3 or TRBV12-4 and TRBJ2-7; D assignment may be TRBD1 or TRBD2 (5 bases each). V shed 4 bases and J shed 4 bases, with 23 bases lying between them. This CDR3 spans 17 amino acids. DNA for the CDR3: TGTGCCAGCAGTTCCGCAGGGTTGAGGGAAGGGGCTTACGAGCAGTACTTC. Protein product: CASSSAGLREGAYEQYF.

This clonotype was observed a handful of times. The chain has TRBV6-1 and TRBJ1-2; the D is unclear. Germline values: CDR1 MNHNS, CDR2 SASEGT. Trimming stripped 5 bases from V and 8 bases from J, with 15 bases between. CDR3 length equals 13 residues. Here the CDR3 reads CASSYIEGEGYTF. DNA of the CDR3: TGTGCCAGCAGTTATATCGAGGGAGAAGGCTACACCTTC.

This clonotype was seen more than once but under ten times. The chain couples TRBV14 to TRBJ2-7; the D gene is possibly TRBD1 (6 bases). V was pared by 1 base and J by 4 bases, with 17 bases between. Germline-derived CDR1 and CDR2 are SGHDN and FVKESK. CDR3 size: 16 residues. The CDR3 loop is CASSQVSPRGIYEQYF. The DNA of the CDR3 is TGTGCCAGCAGCCAAGTTAGTCCAAGGGGGATTTACGAGCAGTACTTC. The whole variable domain, remainder taken from reference TRBV14 and TRBJ2-7, is EAGVTQFPSHSVIEKGQTVTLRCDPISGHDNLYWYRRVMGKEIKFLLHFVKESKQDESGMPNNRFLAERTGGTYSTLKVQPAELEDSGVYFCASSQVSPRGIYEQYFGPGTRLTVT.

The chain has TRBV19 and TRBJ2-6, with D possibly matching TRBD2 (7 bases). The V end was cut by 6 bases, the J end by 2 bases, with 11 bases between. The V gene's germline CDR1 is LNHDA and CDR2 SQIVND (reference sequence). CDR3 length equals 15 residues. As DNA, the CDR3 is TGTGCCAGTAGCCGGGGGGCGCCTGGGGCCAACGTCCTGACTTTC. Protein product: CASSRGAPGANVLTF.

This clonotype has only a few counts. The gene calls are TRBV5-8 and TRBJ2-1; D is possibly TRBD1 or TRBD2 (5 bases each). Trimming stripped 2 bases from V and 7 bases from J, with 16 bases between. Germline CDR1 is SGHTS and CDR2 is YDEGEE. The CDR3 extends over 15 amino acids. In nucleotides, the CDR3 is TGTGCCAGCAGCTTCTCGACCCCGGGGCAGAATGAGCAGTTCTTC. It encodes CASSFSTPGQNEQFF.